These 2 T cell receptor beta chains came from one sample sequenced in a study of beta chain features in type 1 diabetes. Study-wide results and limits: Moderate but significant shortening of TCRB CDR3s was recorded in all four CD4+ subsets from Type 1 diabetes patients.

Antigens of these TCRs are unknown. Expressed TCRB transcripts were sequenced because the entire RNA isolate underwent reverse transcription. The method was immunoSEQ multiplex PCR; TCRdb's version includes in-frame clones alone and lacks a portion of them. This table has hundreds of thousands of clones, 11% to 15% appearing once. The material sequenced was naive CD4+ T cells from blood. The receptor source for this set is a man aged 18-30 years with type 1 diabetes.

V gene TRBV5-1 combines with J gene TRBJ2-1, with 10 bases fitting TRBD2. V shed 4 bases and J 7 bases; nucleotides not matched to a gene: 8. Looked up from germline, CDR1 is SGHRS and CDR2 is YFSETQ. CDR3 length: 15 amino acids. This CDR3 is CASSLAGARVNEQFF. In DNA form, the CDR3 reads TGCGCCAGCAGCCTAGCGGGGGCCCGTGTTAATGAGCAGTTCTTC.

The table lists this clone with a few counts. The chain employs TRBV28 and TRBJ1-5, with D unresolved. In germline, CDR1 is MDHEN, CDR2 SYDVKM. The CDR3 sequence is 13 residues long. Trimming left V 2 bases short and J 2 bases short, with 4 bases between. CDR3: CASSLNGNQPQHF. The CDR3 DNA reads as TGTGCCAGCAGTTTAAATGGCAATCAGCCCCAGCATTTT.